This entry lists 21 T cell receptor beta chains sequenced from one sample in a study of T cell repertoires in cytomegalovirus infection. From the reads, TCRdb called clonotypes with MiXCR, one entry per CDR3 protein. The sample has under 850,000 distinct CDR3 sequences; about 40% are singletons. The specimen sequenced was PBMCs. These receptors all stem from a human donor in good health (CMV status not recorded). Some clones in this sample may be carry-over from other donors' samples.

The genes are TRBV3-1 and TRBJ1-1; D gene unclear. The germline V and J ends were trimmed by 4 bases and 10 bases, with 16 bases remaining between them. This CDR3 is 13 amino acids long. Germline CDR1 and CDR2: LGHDT and YNNKEL (reference sequence). The DNA for the CDR3 is TGTGCCAGCAGCCGCACCTTAGGGTTTGTAGCTTTCTTT. It encodes CASSRTLGFVAFF.

There are a few counts of this clonotype. This chain links TRBV5-5 with TRBJ1-2; 8 bases are shared with TRBD1. V trimming: 4 bases; J trimming: 3 bases; junction bases outside the gene matches: 8. Germline CDR1 is SGHKS and CDR2 is YYEKEE (reference sequence). There are 15 residues in the CDR3. The CDR3 nucleotides are TGTGCCAGCAGCCACCCGGACAGGGTGCACTATGGCTACACCTTC. It encodes CASSHPDRVHYGYTF.

This clonotype showed up just a few times. The V call is TRBV27, the J call TRBJ2-3; D gene uncertain. Trimming left V 5 bases short and J 5 bases short, with 8 bases between. Germline loops: CDR1 MNHEY, CDR2 SMNVEV (reference sequence). This CDR3 is built from 12 residues. The CDR3 spells CASSAHRDTQYF. The CDR3 DNA is TGTGCCAGCAGTGCGCATAGAGATACGCAGTATTTT.

The rearrangement uses TRBV19 and TRBJ2-5; the match to TRBD1 covers 7 bases. The trim removed 1 base at V and 2 bases at J, leaving 4 bases unmatched. The CDR3 runs to 15 residues. Germline V gene lookup returns CDR1 LNHDA and CDR2 SQIVND (reference sequence). CDR3 protein: CASSIGGQLQETQYF. The CDR3, as DNA: TGTGCCAGTAGTATAGGGGGACAGTTACAAGAGACCCAGTACTTC.

This chain connects TRBV2 to TRBJ1-1; no firm D call. The ends were cut back, 7 bases at V and 1 base at J, with 7 bases in the middle. CDR3 size: 12 residues. The germline V gene encodes CDR1 SNHLY and CDR2 FYNNEI. The CDR3 here is CASTLRNTEAFF. The CDR3 nucleotides are TGTGCCAGCACTTTACGGAACACTGAAGCTTTCTTT. Full variable domain (outside the CDR3, taken from reference TRBV2 and TRBJ1-1): EPEVTQTPSHQVTQMGQEVILRCVPISNHLYFYWYRQILGQKVEFLVSFYNNEISEKSEIFDDQFSVERPDGSNFTLKIRSTKLEDSAMYFCASTLRNTEAFFGQGTRLTVV.

This clonotype was found a few times. This chain uses TRBV28 with TRBJ1-1, with D possibly matching TRBD1 (5 bases). This CDR3 has 14 amino acids. V lost 3 bases and J 3 bases, leaving 11 bases between the germline ends. Germline CDR1 reads MDHEN; CDR2 reads SYDVKM. In nucleotides, the CDR3 is TGTGCCAGCAGTTTTTGGGACCTGCACACTGAAGCTTTCTTT. Encoded protein: CASSFWDLHTEAFF.

The sample holds many counts of this clonotype. The chain combines TRBV7-2 with TRBJ1-1, with D perhaps matching TRBD1 (6 bases). The CDR3 totals 14 residues. CDR1 SGHTA and CDR2 FQGNSA come from the germline V gene. Trimming shortened V by 8 bases and J by 5 bases, and 18 bases separated the two germline ends. The CDR3 sequence is CASGLKGGVTEAFF. In nucleotides, the CDR3 is TGTGCCAGCGGTCTAAAGGGGGGAGTGACTGAAGCTTTCTTT.

This clonotype has just a few counts. The chain uses TRBV24-1 and TRBJ2-1; 9 nucleotides match TRBD2. Germline CDR1 KGHDR, CDR2 SFDVKD. V shed 4 bases and J 4 bases; nucleotides not matched to a gene: 4. The CDR3 is made up of 15 amino acids. CDR3 in amino acids: CATSDGGRVYNEQFF. CDR3 in DNA: TGTGCCACCAGTGACGGCGGGAGGGTGTACAATGAGCAGTTCTTC.

This chain uses TRBV6-6 with TRBJ2-7; no definite D call. The V end was cut by 5 bases, the J end by 5 bases, with 7 bases between. Germline V gene data show CDR1 as MNHNY and CDR2 as SVGAGI (reference sequence). This CDR3 comprises 11 residues. CDR3 sequence: CASSHTNEQYF. CDR3 coding DNA: TGTGCCAGCAGTCACACGAACGAGCAGTACTTC.

This chain's CDR3 is CASSLEGSQPQHF. In DNA form, the CDR3 reads TGTGCCAGCAGTTTGGAGGGGAGTCAGCCCCAGCATTTT. This chain uses TRBV27 with TRBJ1-5, with D perhaps TRBD1 (5 bases). CDR1 MNHEY and CDR2 SMNVEV come from the germline V gene (reference sequence). V was trimmed by 3 bases and J by 6 bases, leaving 9 bases between them. CDR3 length: 13 amino acids.

The chain employs TRBV6-1 and TRBJ1-1, with a tentative D call TRBD1 (6 bases). The V end was cut by 6 bases, the J end by 0 bases, with 11 bases between. The germline CDR1 and CDR2 sequences are MNHNS and SASEGT. The CDR3 sequence is 14 residues long. The CDR3 loop is CASRADSLNTEAFF. In nucleotides, the CDR3 is TGTGCCAGCAGGGCGGACAGTTTGAACACTGAAGCTTTCTTT.

This chain uses TRBV4-1 with TRBJ1-5; TRBD1 agrees at 7 bases. CDR3 length equals 15 residues. Germline V gene lookup returns CDR1 MGHRA and CDR2 YSYEKL. V was pared by 1 base and J by 7 bases, with 7 bases of the junction left unmatched. This CDR3 reads CASSQVGQGEQPQHF. CDR3 bases: TGCGCCAGCAGCCAAGTCGGCCAGGGGGAACAGCCCCAGCATTTT.

Regarding this clonotype: A junction boundary mismatches the germline segment, possibly from a read error. The chain couples TRBV4-1 to TRBJ1-5; D remains unclear. CDR1 and CDR2 (germline): MGHRA, YSYEKL. This CDR3 contains 13 residues. CDR3 nucleotide sequence: TGCGTCAGCAGCCGAGACTTTAATCAGCCCCAGCATTTT. Its translation is CVSSRDFNQPQHF.

There are a few counts of this clonotype. The rearrangement links TRBV11-3 to TRBJ2-5, with 7 bases matching TRBD1. The CDR3 consists of 15 residues. The J segment lost 3 bases and the V segment lost 5 bases, leaving 9 bases of the junction unmatched. Germline CDR1 SGHNT, CDR2 YENEEA. The CDR3 nucleotides are TGTGCCAGCAGCGACTACGGGACAGAGGAAGAGACCCAGTACTTC. This codes for CASSDYGTEEETQYF.

The chain links TRBV15 to TRBJ1-5; 9 nucleotides line up with TRBD1. This CDR3 contains 14 residues. The germline V gene has CDR1 LNHNV and CDR2 YYDKDF (reference sequence). With 8 bases clipped from V and 6 bases from J, the junction kept 8 bases outside the gene matches. The CDR3 DNA follows: TGTGCCACCCGAAGGACAGGGGCGCGTCAGCCCCAGCATTTT. This encodes CATRRTGARQPQHF.

This clonotype was recorded a few times. V and J are TRBV27 and TRBJ1-1; the D is unclear. CDR1 is MNHEY and CDR2 is SMNVEV in the germline V gene (reference sequence). V was clipped by 3 bases and J by 6 bases, with 11 bases between them. The CDR3 spans 13 residues. The CDR3 DNA reads TGTGCCAGCAGTTTTTTAACGGAGGCTGAAGCTTTCTTT. Its translation is CASSFLTEAEAFF.

V gene TRBV20-1 combines with J gene TRBJ1-1; TRBD1 matches at 7 bases. Germline values: CDR1 DFQATT, CDR2 SNEGSKA (reference sequence). This CDR3 region has 17 residues. V shed 8 bases, J shed 0 bases, and the junction held 18 bases outside the gene matches. In DNA, the CDR3 is TGCAGTCCAAAGGGGGGCAGGGGGGGTCAGATGAACACTGAAGCTTTCTTT. Amino acid sequence: CSPKGGRGGQMNTEAFF.

This chain links TRBV29-1 with TRBJ1-5; no definite D call. The germline V and J ends were trimmed by 4 bases and 5 bases, with 15 bases remaining between them. Germline values: CDR1 SQVTM, CDR2 ANQGSEA. The CDR3 is made up of 14 amino acids. CDR3 DNA: TGCAGCGTTGTCTCGGGGAAGGAGGATCAGCCCCAGCATTTT. The encoded protein is CSVVSGKEDQPQHF. The complete variable domain, with remaining parts taken from reference TRBV29-1 and TRBJ1-5, reads SAVISQKPSRDICQRGTSLTIQCQVDSQVTMMFWYRQQPGQSLTLIATANQGSEATYESGFVIDKFPISRPNLTFSTLTVSNMSPEDSSIYLCSVVSGKEDQPQHFGDGTRLSIL.

The chain joins TRBV4-2 to TRBJ1-3, with 7 nucleotides matching TRBD1. Germline V lookup: CDR1 LGHNA, CDR2 YNFKEQ. The ends lost 7 bases at V and 5 bases at J; junction bases unmatched: 11. This CDR3 has 15 amino acids. CDR3 residues: CASISSRDRRNTIYF. The CDR3 nucleotides read TGTGCCAGCATCTCTAGTCGGGACAGACGAAACACCATATATTTT.

This clonotype has just one count. The rearrangement links TRBV19 to TRBJ2-2, with D possibly matching TRBD2 (5 bases). The V gene lost 4 bases and the J gene lost 0 bases, with 9 bases spanning the gap. Germline V gene sequence: CDR1 LNHDA, CDR2 SQIVND (reference sequence). This CDR3 comprises 15 residues. The CDR3 here is CASSTRETNTGELFF. The CDR3 region has the DNA TGTGCCAGTAGTACGAGGGAGACGAACACCGGGGAGCTGTTTTTT.

The chain couples TRBV6-1 to TRBJ1-5; maybe TRBD1 (6 bases). CDR1 is MNHNS, CDR2 SASEGT, per germline. The V end was cut by 6 bases, the J end by 7 bases, with 16 bases between. This CDR3 comprises 14 residues. CDR3 loop: CASSQGQLPQPQHF. CDR3 nucleotides: TGTGCCAGCAGCCAAGGACAGTTACCCCAGCCCCAGCATTTT.